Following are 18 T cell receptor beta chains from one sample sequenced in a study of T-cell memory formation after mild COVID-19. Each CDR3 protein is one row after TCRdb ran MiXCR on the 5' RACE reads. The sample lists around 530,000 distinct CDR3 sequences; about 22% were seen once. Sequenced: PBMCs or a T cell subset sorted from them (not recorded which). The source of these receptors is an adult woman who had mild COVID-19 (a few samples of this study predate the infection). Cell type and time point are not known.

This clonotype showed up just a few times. This CDR3 is CASSPLTSGTYEQYF. In DNA, the CDR3 is TGTGCCAGCAGTCCTCTGACTAGCGGAACGTACGAGCAGTACTTC. V usage is TRBV6-6 and J usage is TRBJ2-7; 9 bases are a match to TRBD2. Per the germline V gene, CDR1 is MNHNY and CDR2 is SVGAGI (reference sequence). The CDR3 runs 15 residues. J lost 4 bases, V lost 5 bases, and 9 bases had no gene match.

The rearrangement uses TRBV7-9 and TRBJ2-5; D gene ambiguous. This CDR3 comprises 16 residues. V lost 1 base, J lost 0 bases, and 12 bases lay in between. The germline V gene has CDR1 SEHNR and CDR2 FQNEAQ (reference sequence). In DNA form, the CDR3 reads TGTGCCAGCAGCTTAGGGCTAAATCCGTACCAAGAGACCCAGTACTTC. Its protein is CASSLGLNPYQETQYF.

The CDR3 sequence: CASSQDLATDTQYF. CDR3 bases: TGCGCCAGCAGCCAAGACCTAGCGACAGATACGCAGTATTTT. The rearrangement joins TRBV4-3 to TRBJ2-3, with D perhaps TRBD2 (6 bases). The CDR3 covers 14 residues. Germline CDR1 is LGHNA and CDR2 is YSLEER. The V gene lost 0 bases and the J gene lost 3 bases, with 7 bases spanning the gap.

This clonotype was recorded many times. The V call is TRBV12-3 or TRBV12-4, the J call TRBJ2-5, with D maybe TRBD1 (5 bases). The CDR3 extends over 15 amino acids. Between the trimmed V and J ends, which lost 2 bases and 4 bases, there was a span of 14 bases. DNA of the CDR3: TGTGCCAGCAGTTTACTGGCAGGGAAGGGAGAGACCCAGTACTTC. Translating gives CASSLLAGKGETQYF.

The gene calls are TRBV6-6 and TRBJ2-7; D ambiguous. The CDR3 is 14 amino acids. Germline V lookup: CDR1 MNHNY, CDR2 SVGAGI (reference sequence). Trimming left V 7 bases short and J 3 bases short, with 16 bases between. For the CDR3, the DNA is TGTGCCAGCAATCCCAGGTCCCCCTACTACGAGCAGTACTTC. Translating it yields CASNPRSPYYEQYF.

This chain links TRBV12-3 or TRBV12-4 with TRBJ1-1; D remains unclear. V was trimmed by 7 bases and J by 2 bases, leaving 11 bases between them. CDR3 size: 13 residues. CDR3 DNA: TGTGCCAGCAAGACGGACGGTAACACTGAAGCTTTCTTT. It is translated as CASKTDGNTEAFF.

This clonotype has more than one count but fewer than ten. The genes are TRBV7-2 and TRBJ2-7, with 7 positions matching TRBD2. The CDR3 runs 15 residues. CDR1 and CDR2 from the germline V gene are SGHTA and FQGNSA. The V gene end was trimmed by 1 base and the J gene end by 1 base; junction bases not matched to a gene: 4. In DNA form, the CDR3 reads TGTGCCAGCAGCTTAGGGGACTATGGTTCCTACGAGCAGTACTTC. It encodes CASSLGDYGSYEQYF. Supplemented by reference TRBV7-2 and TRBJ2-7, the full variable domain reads GAGVSQSPSNKVTEKGKDVELRCDPISGHTALYWYRQSLGQGLEFLIYFQGNSAPDKSGLPSDRFSAERTGGSVSTLTIQRTQQEDSAVYLCASSLGDYGSYEQYFGPGTRLTVT.

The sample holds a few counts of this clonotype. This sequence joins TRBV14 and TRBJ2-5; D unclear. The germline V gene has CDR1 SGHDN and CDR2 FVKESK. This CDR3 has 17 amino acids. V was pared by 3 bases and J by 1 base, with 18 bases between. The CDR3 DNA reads TGTGCCAGCAGCCATAGTTCTCCTTCGGCTGGCCAAGAGACCCAGTACTTC. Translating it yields CASSHSSPSAGQETQYF.

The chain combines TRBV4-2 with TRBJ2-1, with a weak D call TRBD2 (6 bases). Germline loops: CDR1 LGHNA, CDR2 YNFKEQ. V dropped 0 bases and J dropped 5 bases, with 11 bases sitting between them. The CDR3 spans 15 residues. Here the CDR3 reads CASSQDRREDNEQFF. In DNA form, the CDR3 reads TGTGCCAGCAGCCAAGATCGTAGGGAGGACAATGAGCAGTTCTTC.

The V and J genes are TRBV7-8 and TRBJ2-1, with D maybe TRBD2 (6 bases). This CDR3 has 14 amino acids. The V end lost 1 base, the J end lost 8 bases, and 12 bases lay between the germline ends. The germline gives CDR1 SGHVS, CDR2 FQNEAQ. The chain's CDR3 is CASSLGRAMHEQFF. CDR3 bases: TGTGCCAGCAGCTTAGGGAGGGCCATGCATGAGCAGTTCTTC.

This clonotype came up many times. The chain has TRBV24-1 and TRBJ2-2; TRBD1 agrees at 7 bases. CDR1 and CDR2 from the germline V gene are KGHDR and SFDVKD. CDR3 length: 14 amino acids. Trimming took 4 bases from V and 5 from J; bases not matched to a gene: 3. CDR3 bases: TGTGCCACCAGTGAACAGGGGTGGACCGGGGAGCTGTTTTTT. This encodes CATSEQGWTGELFF.

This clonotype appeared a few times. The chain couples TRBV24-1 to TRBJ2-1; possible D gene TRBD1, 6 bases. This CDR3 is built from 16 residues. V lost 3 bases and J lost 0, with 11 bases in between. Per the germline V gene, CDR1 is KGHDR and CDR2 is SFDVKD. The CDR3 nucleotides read TGTGCCACCAGTGATCCTGGACAGCGCTCCTACAATGAGCAGTTCTTC. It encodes CATSDPGQRSYNEQFF.

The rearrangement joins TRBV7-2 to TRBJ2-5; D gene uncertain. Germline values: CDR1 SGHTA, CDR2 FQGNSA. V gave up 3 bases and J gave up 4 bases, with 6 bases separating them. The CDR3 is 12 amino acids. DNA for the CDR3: TGTGCCAGCAGCTTCATGTCAGAGACCCAGTACTTC. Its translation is CASSFMSETQYF.

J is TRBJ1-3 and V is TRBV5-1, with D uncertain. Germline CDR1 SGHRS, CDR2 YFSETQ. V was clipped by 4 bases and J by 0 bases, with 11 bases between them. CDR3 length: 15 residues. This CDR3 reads CASSTDGSSGNTIYF. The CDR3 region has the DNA TGCGCCAGCAGCACGGACGGCAGCTCTGGAAACACCATATATTTT.

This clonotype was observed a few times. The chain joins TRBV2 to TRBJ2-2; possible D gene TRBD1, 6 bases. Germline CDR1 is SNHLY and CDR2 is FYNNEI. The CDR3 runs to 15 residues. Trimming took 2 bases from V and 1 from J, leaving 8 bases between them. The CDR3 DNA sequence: TGTGCCAGCAGTGAACCGGACAGGAACACCGGGGAGCTGTTTTTT. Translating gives CASSEPDRNTGELFF.

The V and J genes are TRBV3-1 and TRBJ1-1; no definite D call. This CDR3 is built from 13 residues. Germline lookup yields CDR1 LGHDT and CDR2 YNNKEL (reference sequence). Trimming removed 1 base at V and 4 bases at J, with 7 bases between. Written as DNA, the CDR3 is TGTGCCAGCAGCCAAGCAGGTAGCACTGAAGCTTTCTTT. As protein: CASSQAGSTEAFF.

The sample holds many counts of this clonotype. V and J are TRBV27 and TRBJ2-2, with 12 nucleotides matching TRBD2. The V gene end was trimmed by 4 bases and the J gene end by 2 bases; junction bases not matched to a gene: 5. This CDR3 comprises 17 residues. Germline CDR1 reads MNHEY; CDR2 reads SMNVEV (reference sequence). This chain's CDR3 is CASSSTSGRPNTGELFF. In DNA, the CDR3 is TGTGCCAGCAGTTCGACTAGCGGGAGACCAAACACCGGGGAGCTGTTTTTT.

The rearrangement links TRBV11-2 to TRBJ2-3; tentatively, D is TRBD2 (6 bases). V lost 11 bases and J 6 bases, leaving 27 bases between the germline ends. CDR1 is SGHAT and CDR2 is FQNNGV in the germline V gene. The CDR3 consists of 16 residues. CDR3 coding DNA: TGTGCCTTTCGCCTCGAGGGAGGTCATTTTCGGGATACGCAGTATTTT. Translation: CAFRLEGGHFRDTQYF.